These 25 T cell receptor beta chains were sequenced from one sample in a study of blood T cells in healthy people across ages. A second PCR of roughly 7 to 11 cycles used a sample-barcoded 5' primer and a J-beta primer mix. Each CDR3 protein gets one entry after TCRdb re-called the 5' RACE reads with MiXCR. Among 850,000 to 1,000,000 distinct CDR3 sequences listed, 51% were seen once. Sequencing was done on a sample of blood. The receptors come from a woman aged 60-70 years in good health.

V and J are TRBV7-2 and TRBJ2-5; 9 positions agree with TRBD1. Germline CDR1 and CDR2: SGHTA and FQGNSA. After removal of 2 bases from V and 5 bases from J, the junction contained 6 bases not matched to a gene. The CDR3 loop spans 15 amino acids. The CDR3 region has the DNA TGTGCCAGCAGCTTATGGGACAGGGCGGGGGAGACCCAGTACTTC. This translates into CASSLWDRAGETQYF.

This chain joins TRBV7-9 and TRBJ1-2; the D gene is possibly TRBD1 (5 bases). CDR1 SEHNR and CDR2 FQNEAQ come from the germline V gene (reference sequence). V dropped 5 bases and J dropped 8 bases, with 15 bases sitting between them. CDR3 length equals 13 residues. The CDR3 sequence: CASSPSGGDGYTF. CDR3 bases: TGTGCCAGCAGCCCCTCCGGGGGGGACGGCTACACCTTC.

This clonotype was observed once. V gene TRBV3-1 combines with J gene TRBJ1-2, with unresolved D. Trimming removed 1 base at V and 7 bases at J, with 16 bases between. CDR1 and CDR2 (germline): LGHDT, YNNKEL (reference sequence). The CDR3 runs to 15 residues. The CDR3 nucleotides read TGTGCCAGCAGCCAAGCCCCGTCCGTTCGGCGTGGCTACACCTTC. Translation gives CASSQAPSVRRGYTF.

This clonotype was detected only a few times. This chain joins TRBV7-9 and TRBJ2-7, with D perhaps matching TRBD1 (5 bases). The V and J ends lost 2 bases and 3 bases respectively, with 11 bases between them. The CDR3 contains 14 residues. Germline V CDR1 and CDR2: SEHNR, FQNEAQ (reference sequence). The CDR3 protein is CASSLYAGIYEQYF. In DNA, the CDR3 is TGTGCCAGCAGCTTATATGCAGGGATCTACGAGCAGTACTTC. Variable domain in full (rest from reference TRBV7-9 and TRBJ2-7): DTGVSQNPRHKITKRGQNVTFRCDPISEHNRLYWYRQTLGQGPEFLTYFQNEAQLEKSRLLSDRFSAERPKGSFSTLEIQRTEQGDSAMYLCASSLYAGIYEQYFGPGTRLTVT.

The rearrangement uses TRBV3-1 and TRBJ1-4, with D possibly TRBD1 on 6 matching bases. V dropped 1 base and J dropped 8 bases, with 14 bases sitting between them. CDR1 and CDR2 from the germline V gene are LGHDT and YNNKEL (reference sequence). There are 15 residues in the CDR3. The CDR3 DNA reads TGTGCCAGCAGCCAAGTGAACCCCGGGGGCGAAAAACTGTTTTTT. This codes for CASSQVNPGGEKLFF. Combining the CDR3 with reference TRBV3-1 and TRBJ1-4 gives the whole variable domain DTAVSQTPKYLVTQMGNDKSIKCEQNLGHDTMYWYKQDSKKFLKIMFSYNNKELIINETVPNRFSPKSPDKAHLNLHINSLELGDSAVYFCASSQVNPGGEKLFFGSGTQLSVL.

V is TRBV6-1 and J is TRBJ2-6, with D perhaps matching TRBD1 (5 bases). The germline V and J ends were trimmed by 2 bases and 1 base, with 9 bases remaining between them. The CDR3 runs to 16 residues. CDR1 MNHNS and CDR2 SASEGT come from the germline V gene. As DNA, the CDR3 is TGTGCCAGCAGTGAAAATCAGGGTTCTGGGGCCAACGTCCTGACTTTC. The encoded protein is CASSENQGSGANVLTF.

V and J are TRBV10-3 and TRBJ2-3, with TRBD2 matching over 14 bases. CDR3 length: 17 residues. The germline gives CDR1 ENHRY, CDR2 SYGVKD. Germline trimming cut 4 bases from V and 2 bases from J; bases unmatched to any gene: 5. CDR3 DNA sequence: TGTGCCATCAGTGGGACTAGCGGGGGGCTCGTCACAGATACGCAGTATTTT. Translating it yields CAISGTSGGLVTDTQYF.

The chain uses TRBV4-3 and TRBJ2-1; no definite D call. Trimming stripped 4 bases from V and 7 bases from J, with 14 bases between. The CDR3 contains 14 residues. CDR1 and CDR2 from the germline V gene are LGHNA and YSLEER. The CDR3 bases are TGCGCCAGCAGCCTTGGGGTATCCCTAAATGAGCAGTTCTTC. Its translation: CASSLGVSLNEQFF.

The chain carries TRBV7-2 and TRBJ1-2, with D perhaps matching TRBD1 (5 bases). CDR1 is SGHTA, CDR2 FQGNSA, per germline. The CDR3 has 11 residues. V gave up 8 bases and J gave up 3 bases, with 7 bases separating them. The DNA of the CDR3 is TGTGCCAGCGGGACGGACTATGGCTACACCTTC. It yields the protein CASGTDYGYTF. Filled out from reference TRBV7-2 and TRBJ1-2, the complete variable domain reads GAGVSQSPSNKVTEKGKDVELRCDPISGHTALYWYRQSLGQGLEFLIYFQGNSAPDKSGLPSDRFSAERTGGSVSTLTIQRTQQEDSAVYLCASGTDYGYTFGSGTRLTVV.

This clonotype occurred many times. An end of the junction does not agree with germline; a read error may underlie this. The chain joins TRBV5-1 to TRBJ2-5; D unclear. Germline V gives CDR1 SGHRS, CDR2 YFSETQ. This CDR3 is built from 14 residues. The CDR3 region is CASSLVGSEETQYF. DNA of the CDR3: TGTGCCAGCAGCTTGGTGGGGTCGGAAGAGACCCAGTACTTC.

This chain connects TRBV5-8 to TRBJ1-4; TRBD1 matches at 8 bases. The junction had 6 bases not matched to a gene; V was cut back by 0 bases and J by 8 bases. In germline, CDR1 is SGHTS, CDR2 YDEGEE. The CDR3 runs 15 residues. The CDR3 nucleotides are TGTGCCAGCAGCTTGGTCAGGGGGCGCGTAGAAAAACTGTTTTTT. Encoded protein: CASSLVRGRVEKLFF.

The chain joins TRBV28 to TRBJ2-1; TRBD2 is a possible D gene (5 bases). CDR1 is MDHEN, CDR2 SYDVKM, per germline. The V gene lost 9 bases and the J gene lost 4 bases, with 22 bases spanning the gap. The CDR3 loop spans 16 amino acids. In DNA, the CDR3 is TGTGCCAGAAGTCCTTTTCGTGGGAGCTCATACAATGAGCAGTTCTTC. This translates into CARSPFRGSSYNEQFF.

In nucleotides, the CDR3 is TGTGCCAGCAGCTTTCAGCCGGGACAGGGTATCGACGAGCAGTACTTC. The encoded protein is CASSFQPGQGIDEQYF. This chain joins TRBV7-9 and TRBJ2-7; TRBD1 matches at 9 bases. This CDR3 is built from 16 residues. V gave up 3 bases and J gave up 5 bases; unmatched junction bases: 11. Germline CDR1 reads SEHNR; CDR2 reads FQNEAQ (reference sequence).

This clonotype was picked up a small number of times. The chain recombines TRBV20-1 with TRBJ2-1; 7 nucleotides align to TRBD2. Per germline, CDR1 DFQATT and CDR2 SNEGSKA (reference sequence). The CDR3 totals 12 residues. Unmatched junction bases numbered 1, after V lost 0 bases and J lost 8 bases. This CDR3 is CSARDREDEQFF. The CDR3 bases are TGCAGTGCTAGAGATCGGGAGGATGAGCAGTTCTTC.

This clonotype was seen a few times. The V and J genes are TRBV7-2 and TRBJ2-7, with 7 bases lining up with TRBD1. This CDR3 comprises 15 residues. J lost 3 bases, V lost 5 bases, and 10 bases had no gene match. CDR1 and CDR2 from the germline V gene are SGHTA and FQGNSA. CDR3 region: CASSQHWDSFYEQYF. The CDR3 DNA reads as TGTGCCAGCAGCCAACACTGGGACAGCTTCTACGAGCAGTACTTC.

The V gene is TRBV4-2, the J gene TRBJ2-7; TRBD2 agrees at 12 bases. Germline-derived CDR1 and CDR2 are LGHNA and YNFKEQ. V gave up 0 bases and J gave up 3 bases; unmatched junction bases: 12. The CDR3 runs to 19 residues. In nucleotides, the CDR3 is TGTGCCAGCAGCCAAGATCCCCCAACTAGCGGGAGGTCGGGCTACGAGCAGTACTTC. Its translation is CASSQDPPTSGRSGYEQYF.

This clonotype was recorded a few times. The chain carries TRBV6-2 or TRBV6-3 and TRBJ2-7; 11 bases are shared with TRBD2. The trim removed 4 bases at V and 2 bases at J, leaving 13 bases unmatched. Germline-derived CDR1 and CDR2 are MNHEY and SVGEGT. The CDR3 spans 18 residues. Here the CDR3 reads CASSSRSSLAGGTYEQYF. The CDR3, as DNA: TGTGCCAGCAGTTCCCGATCCTCTCTAGCGGGAGGAACCTACGAGCAGTACTTC.

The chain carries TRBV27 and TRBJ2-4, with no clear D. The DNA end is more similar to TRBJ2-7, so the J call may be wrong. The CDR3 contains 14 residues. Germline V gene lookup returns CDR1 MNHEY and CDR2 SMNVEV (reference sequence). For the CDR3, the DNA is TGTGCCAGCAGAGAAGCCGTTCATCTAAACGAGCAGTACTTC. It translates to CASREAVHLNEQYF.

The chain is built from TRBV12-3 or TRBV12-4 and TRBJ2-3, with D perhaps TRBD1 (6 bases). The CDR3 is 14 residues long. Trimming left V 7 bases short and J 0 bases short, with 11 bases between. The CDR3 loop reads CASTKQGSTDTQYF. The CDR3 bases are TGTGCCAGCACCAAACAGGGAAGCACAGATACGCAGTATTTT.

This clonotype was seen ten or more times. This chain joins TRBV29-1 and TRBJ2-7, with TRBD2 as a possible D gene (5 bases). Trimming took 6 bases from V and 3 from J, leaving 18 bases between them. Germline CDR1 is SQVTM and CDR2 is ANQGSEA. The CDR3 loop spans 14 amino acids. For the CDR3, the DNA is TGCAGCGTAGGCCGTTCGGGATCTGACTACGAGCAGTACTTC. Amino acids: CSVGRSGSDYEQYF.

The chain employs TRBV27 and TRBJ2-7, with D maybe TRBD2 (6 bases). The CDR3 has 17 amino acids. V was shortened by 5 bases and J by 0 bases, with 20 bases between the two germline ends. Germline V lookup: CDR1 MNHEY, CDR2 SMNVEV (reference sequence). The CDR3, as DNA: TGTGCCAGCAGTCCCACGGGACTCACACCCACCTCCTACGAGCAGTACTTC. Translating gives CASSPTGLTPTSYEQYF.

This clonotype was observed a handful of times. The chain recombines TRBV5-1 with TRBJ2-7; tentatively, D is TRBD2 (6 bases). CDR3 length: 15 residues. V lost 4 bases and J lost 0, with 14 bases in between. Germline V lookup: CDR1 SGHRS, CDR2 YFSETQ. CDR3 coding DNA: TGCGCCAGCAGCAACCCGGGACTCCGCTCCTACGAGCAGTACTTC. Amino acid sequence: CASSNPGLRSYEQYF. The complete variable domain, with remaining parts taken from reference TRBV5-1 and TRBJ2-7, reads KAGVTQTPRYLIKTRGQQVTLSCSPISGHRSVSWYQQTPGQGLQFLFEYFSETQRNKGNFPGRFSGRQFSNSRSEMNVSTLELGDSALYLCASSNPGLRSYEQYFGPGTRLTVT.

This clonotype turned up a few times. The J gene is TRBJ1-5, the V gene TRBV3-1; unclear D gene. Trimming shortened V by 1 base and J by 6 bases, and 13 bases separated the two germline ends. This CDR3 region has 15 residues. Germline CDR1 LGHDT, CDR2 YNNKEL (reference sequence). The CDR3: CASSQGVQIGQPQHF. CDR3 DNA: TGTGCCAGCAGCCAAGGGGTACAGATCGGTCAGCCCCAGCATTTT.

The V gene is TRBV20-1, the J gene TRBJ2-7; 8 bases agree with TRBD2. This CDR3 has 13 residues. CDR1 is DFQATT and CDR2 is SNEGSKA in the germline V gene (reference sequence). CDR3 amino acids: CSRGGTTRYEQYF. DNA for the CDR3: TGCAGCCGGGGGGGGACTACCCGGTACGAGCAGTACTTC.

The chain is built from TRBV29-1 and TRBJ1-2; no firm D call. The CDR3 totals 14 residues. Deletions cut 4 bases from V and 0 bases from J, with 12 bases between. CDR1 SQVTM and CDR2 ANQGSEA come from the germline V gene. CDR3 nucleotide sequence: TGCAGCGTTGCTACCCTAACAGCTAACTATGGCTACACCTTC. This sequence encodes CSVATLTANYGYTF.